This TCR beta chain was captured by sequencing in a study of cytomegalovirus exposure and HLA in healthy donors. About the study: In an earlier analysis, approximately 120 million unique TCR beta sequences were found from 150 million to 200 million T cells.

Findings and limits, study-wide: Beyond CMV serostatus, there was no information to go on about immune exposure. Most TCR beta V segments were productive about 87% or about 30% of the time in an earlier analysis.

Use of 60 Vbeta and 13 Jbeta primers characterized the PCR. Clones were sequenced by immunoSEQ multiplex PCR, and TCRdb holds only the in-frame ones, with some missing. This sample yields 85,000 to 120,000 clones, of which 75% to 90% are seen a single time; 2.5% to 3% belongs to the top ten. About this clone: Its target is not known.

CDR1 is ENHRY and CDR2 is SYGVKD in the germline V gene. The CDR3 is 16 amino acids. V was cut by 0 bases and J by 3 bases, with 12 bases left in between. This clonotype originated in a man aged 40-50 years in good health and CMV-seronegative. Source material: PBMCs. The V call is TRBV10-3, the J call TRBJ1-5; D is possibly TRBD1 (6 bases). The CDR3 loop is CAISESPTGLNQPQHF. As DNA, the CDR3 is TGTGCCATCAGTGAGTCGCCGACAGGCCTCAATCAGCCCCAGCATTTT.